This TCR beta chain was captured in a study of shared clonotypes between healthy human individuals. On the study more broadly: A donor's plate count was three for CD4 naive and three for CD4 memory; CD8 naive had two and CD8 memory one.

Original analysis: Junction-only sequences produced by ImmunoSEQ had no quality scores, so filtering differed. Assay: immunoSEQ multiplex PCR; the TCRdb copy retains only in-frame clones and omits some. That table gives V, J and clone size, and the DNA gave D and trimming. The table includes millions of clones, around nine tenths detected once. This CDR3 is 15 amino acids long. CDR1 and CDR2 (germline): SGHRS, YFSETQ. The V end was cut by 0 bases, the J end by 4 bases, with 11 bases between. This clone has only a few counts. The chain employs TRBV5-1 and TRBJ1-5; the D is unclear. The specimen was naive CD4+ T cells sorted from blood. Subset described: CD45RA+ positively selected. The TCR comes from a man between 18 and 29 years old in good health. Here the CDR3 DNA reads TGCGCCAGCAGCTTGGGGCACGGAGTGAATCAGCCCCAGCATTTT. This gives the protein CASSLGHGVNQPQHF.